Listed here are 8 T cell receptor beta chains from one sample, sequenced in a study of T cell repertoires in cytomegalovirus infection. TCRdb reprocessed the reads via MiXCR and lists one record per CDR3 protein. The sample has just under 550,000 distinct CDR3 sequences; around 27% are singletons. Sequencing was done on a sample of PBMCs. The receptors stem from a human donor in good health (CMV status not recorded). Some clones in this sample may be carry-over from other donors' samples.

In its sample, this clonotype was seen many times. The V and J genes are TRBV7-2 and TRBJ1-4; perhaps TRBD1 as D (5 bases). Trimming pared 2 bases from V and 8 bases from J, leaving 9 bases between. The germline CDR1 and CDR2 sequences are SGHTA and FQGNSA. This CDR3 comprises 13 residues. The CDR3, as DNA: TGTGCCAGCAGCTTAAACGCAGGGGAAAAACTGTTTTTT. Translation gives CASSLNAGEKLFF. Drawing the rest from reference TRBV7-2 and TRBJ1-4, the complete variable domain is GAGVSQSPSNKVTEKGKDVELRCDPISGHTALYWYRQSLGQGLEFLIYFQGNSAPDKSGLPSDRFSAERTGGSVSTLTIQRTQQEDSAVYLCASSLNAGEKLFFGSGTQLSVL.

This chain uses TRBV6-2 or TRBV6-3 with TRBJ2-7, with 7 bases fitting TRBD1. The CDR3 contains 16 residues. The V and J ends lost 6 bases and 0 bases, in that order; junction bases with no gene match: 11. Germline lookup yields CDR1 MNHEY and CDR2 SVGEGT. The CDR3 spells CASSSPRTGISYEQYF. As DNA, the CDR3 is TGTGCCAGCAGCTCGCCTCGGACAGGAATCTCCTACGAGCAGTACTTC.

This clonotype qualifies as medium-sized. V gene TRBV7-9 combines with J gene TRBJ2-5; TRBD2 is a possible D gene (5 bases). The V end lost 3 bases, the J end lost 6 bases, and 14 bases lay between the germline ends. This CDR3 region has 14 residues. The germline V gene encodes CDR1 SEHNR and CDR2 FQNEAQ (reference sequence). CDR3 DNA sequence: TGTGCCAGCAGCTTCGGGGAAGGGAGAAAGACCCAGTACTTC. It codes for CASSFGEGRKTQYF.

This clonotype was seen a few times. The rearrangement links TRBV28 to TRBJ2-1; TRBD2 aligns across 9 bases. V shed 0 bases and J 0 bases; nucleotides not matched to a gene: 12. Per germline, CDR1 MDHEN and CDR2 SYDVKM. CDR3 length equals 20 residues. CDR3 amino acids: CASSLWGSGSRIRSYNEQFF. The CDR3 region has the DNA TGTGCCAGCAGTTTATGGGGTAGCGGGAGCAGAATCCGCTCCTACAATGAGCAGTTCTTC.

The chain has TRBV11-2 and TRBJ2-3; D remains ambiguous. CDR1 is SGHAT and CDR2 is FQNNGV in the germline V gene. Trimming stripped 4 bases from V and 9 bases from J, with 14 bases between. The CDR3 loop spans 13 amino acids. The CDR3 here is CASSSPRVLTQYF. The CDR3 coding sequence is TGTGCCAGCAGCTCCCCTAGGGTCCTAACGCAGTATTTT.

The CDR3 sequence is CASSPGLAGVLNEQFF. The CDR3 region has the DNA TGTGCCAGCAGCCCGGGACTAGCGGGAGTGTTAAATGAGCAGTTCTTC. The V call is TRBV5-8, the J call TRBJ2-1; 14 bases align to TRBD2. This CDR3 spans 16 amino acids. The ends lost 4 bases at V and 7 bases at J; junction bases unmatched: 7. The V gene's germline CDR1 is SGHTS and CDR2 YDEGEE.

V gene TRBV9 combines with J gene TRBJ2-1; 10 bases fit TRBD2. Looked up from germline, CDR1 is SGDLS and CDR2 is YYNGEE. The V segment lost 5 bases and the J segment 7 bases; nucleotides outside the gene matches: 15. CDR3 size: 17 residues. Written as DNA, the CDR3 is TGTGCCAGCAGTGTGTCACTAGCGGGATGGAAGGGAAATGAGCAGTTCTTC. Protein sequence: CASSVSLAGWKGNEQFF.

This chain links TRBV12-3 or TRBV12-4 with TRBJ1-1, with unresolved D. The V end was cut by 1 base, the J end by 1 base, with 10 bases between. CDR3 length: 15 residues. The CDR3 sequence: CASSLVGRANTEAFF. For the CDR3, the DNA is TGTGCCAGCAGTTTAGTAGGACGGGCGAACACTGAAGCTTTCTTT.